The clone carrying this TCR beta chain was seen at least ten times. As yet, its antigen is unknown. The sample is drawn from a study of early T cells in non-severe SARS-CoV-2 infection. In the study overall: Chains were not paired, and sequencing was done on bulk RNA from unsorted whole blood.

Looked up from germline, CDR1 is SEHNR and CDR2 is FQNEAQ (reference sequence). This CDR3 comprises 12 residues. The germline V and J ends were trimmed by 5 bases and 3 bases, with 8 bases remaining between them. Tagging with unique molecular identifiers was applied to individual cDNA molecules. TCRdb analysed the 5' RACE reads with MiXCR anew, one entry per CDR3 protein. Of more than 60,000 distinct CDR3 sequences in the sample, 9.5% to 15% were seen once. Study results and caveats: VDJdb matches were skewed toward anti-spike CD8 T cell responses.

The sequenced sample was whole blood, obtained at baseline. The TCR was taken from an adult who was a healthcare worker with PCR-confirmed SARS-CoV-2 infection or an uninfected control (not recorded which). The chain combines TRBV7-9 with TRBJ2-7, with D possibly being TRBD1 (6 bases). CDR3: CASSRTDYEQYF. The CDR3 DNA reads as TGTGCCAGCAGCCGGACAGACTACGAGCAGTACTTC.